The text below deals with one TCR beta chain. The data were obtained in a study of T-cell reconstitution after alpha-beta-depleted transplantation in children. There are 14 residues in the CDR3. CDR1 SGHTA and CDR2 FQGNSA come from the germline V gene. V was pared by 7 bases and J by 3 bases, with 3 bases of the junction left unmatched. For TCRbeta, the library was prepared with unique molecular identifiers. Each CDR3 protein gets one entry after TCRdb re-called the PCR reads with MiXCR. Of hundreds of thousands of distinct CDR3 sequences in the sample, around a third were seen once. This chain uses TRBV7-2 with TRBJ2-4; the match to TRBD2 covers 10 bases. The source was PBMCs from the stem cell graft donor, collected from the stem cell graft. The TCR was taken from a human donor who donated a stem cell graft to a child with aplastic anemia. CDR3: CASTPSGGKNIQYF. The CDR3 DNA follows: TGTGCCAGCACCCCTAGCGGGGGCAAAAACATTCAGTACTTC. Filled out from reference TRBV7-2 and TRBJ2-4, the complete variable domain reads GAGVSQSPSNKVTEKGKDVELRCDPISGHTALYWYRQSLGQGLEFLIYFQGNSAPDKSGLPSDRFSAERTGGSVSTLTIQRTQQEDSAVYLCASTPSGGKNIQYFGAGTRLSVL.